Below are 32 T cell receptor beta chains sequenced from a single sample in a study of molecular identifiers for immune sequencing clone quantification. A single record per CDR3 protein comes from TCRdb applying MiXCR to the PCR reads. The data contain fewer than 350,000 distinct CDR3 sequences, roughly a quarter of them singletons. Sequenced input: naive CD8+ T cells from blood, with Jurkat cell RNA spiked in. Subset in this sample: FACS-sorted CD8+CD4-CCR7+CD45RA+ naive T cells. These receptors were collected from a human donor in good health. Some libraries in this study had Jurkat cell RNA spiked in.

This chain uses TRBV7-6 with TRBJ2-3, with D possibly TRBD1 on 6 matching bases. The last part of the DNA fits TRBJ1-5 better; the J call may be wrong. The CDR3 sequence is 17 residues long. Germline-derived CDR1 and CDR2 are SGHVS and FNYEAQ. The CDR3 is CASSLSRRGPSTDTQHF. In DNA, the CDR3 is TGTGCCAGCAGCCTCTCTCGGCGGGGGCCCAGCACAGATACGCAGCATTTT.

The chain links TRBV6-2 or TRBV6-3 to TRBJ2-3; D is ambiguous. The CDR3 has 18 residues. Germline values: CDR1 MNHEY, CDR2 SVGEGT. V lost 5 bases, J lost 6 bases, and 27 bases lay in between. The CDR3 region is CASSDVQPGSRGLDTQYF. CDR3 bases: TGTGCCAGCAGTGACGTCCAACCGGGCTCCCGAGGTTTGGATACGCAGTATTTT.

On this clonotype: A read error may explain this, as a much larger clone is one base away. The chain carries TRBV6-6 and TRBJ1-2, with a tentative D call TRBD1 (5 bases). In germline, CDR1 is MNHNY, CDR2 SVGAGI (reference sequence). The CDR3 sequence is 15 residues long. The CDR3: CASSFDRLLNYGCTF. The CDR3 region has the DNA TGTGCCAGCTCTTTCGACAGACTGCTAAACTATGGCTGCACCTTC.

The chain is built from TRBV4-1 and TRBJ2-7, with D uncertain. Trimming shortened V by 1 base and J by 1 base, and 11 bases separated the two germline ends. Germline CDR1 and CDR2: MGHRA and YSYEKL. This CDR3 region has 15 residues. CDR3 sequence reads: CASSQGNLPSYEQYF. The CDR3 DNA reads as TGCGCCAGCAGCCAAGGGAACCTACCTTCCTACGAGCAGTACTTC.

The chain links TRBV27 to TRBJ2-7, with D possibly matching TRBD1 (6 bases). Germline-derived CDR1 and CDR2 are MNHEY and SMNVEV (reference sequence). The CDR3 sequence is 16 residues long. Trimming stripped 1 base from V and 0 bases from J, with 13 bases between. CDR3 sequence reads: CASSLYGTQSSYEQYF. The CDR3 nucleotides read TGTGCCAGCAGTTTATATGGGACACAGAGCTCCTACGAGCAGTACTTC.

Remarks on this clonotype: This may arise from a read error, as a much more abundant clone is one base away. The rearrangement joins TRBV7-9 to TRBJ2-5; no firm D call. The CDR3 has 13 amino acids. Germline CDR1 SEHNR, CDR2 FQNEAQ (reference sequence). V lost 11 bases to trimming and J lost 1 base, with 14 bases between them. DNA for the CDR3: TGTGCCGGCACCACGGACGCCCAAGAGACCCAGTACTTC. Translating gives CAGTTDAQETQYF.

This clonotype was counted ten times or more. J is TRBJ1-5 and V is TRBV29-1, with TRBD1 as a possible D gene (5 bases). V was cut by 7 bases and J by 0 bases, with 19 bases left in between. The CDR3 has 16 residues. The germline gives CDR1 SQVTM, CDR2 ANQGSEA. CDR3 amino acids: CSAPHVGQLSNQPQHF. In DNA form, the CDR3 reads TGCAGCGCCCCCCACGTGGGGCAGCTTAGCAATCAGCCCCAGCATTTT.

As regards this clonotype: Compared with germline, one end of the junction differs, possibly owing to a read error. J is TRBJ1-5 and V is TRBV19; 11 nucleotides match TRBD1. The CDR3 totals 15 residues. Germline CDR1 reads LNHDA; CDR2 reads SQIVND (reference sequence). CDR3 coding DNA: TGTACCAGTAGTACGGACAGGGGGCTTGATCAGCCCCAGCACTTT. Translating it yields CTSSTDRGLDQPQHF.

This clonotype came up many times. The rearrangement joins TRBV2 to TRBJ2-3; maybe TRBD1 (5 bases). V was clipped by 10 bases and J by 1 base, with 12 bases between them. The CDR3 contains 13 residues. Germline V gene data show CDR1 as SNHLY and CDR2 as FYNNEI. The CDR3 protein is CANTGDRTDTQYF. The CDR3 coding sequence is TGTGCCAATACAGGAGACCGCACAGATACGCAGTATTTT.

As for this clonotype: This sequence may be a read error, since a much larger clone differs from it by one base. This chain joins TRBV2 and TRBJ1-6, with D possibly TRBD1 on 5 matching bases. Germline-derived CDR1 and CDR2 are SNHLY and FYNNEI. This CDR3 contains 13 residues. The CDR3 DNA reads TGTGCCAGCTTTGGCCAGGGTGGTTCACCCCACCACTTT. Translated: CASFGQGGSPHHF.

This clonotype was observed many times. The chain employs TRBV6-6 and TRBJ1-1; 10 bases match TRBD1. The CDR3 totals 18 residues. V lost 5 bases to trimming and J lost 1 base; unmatched junction nucleotides: 13. From germline, CDR1 is MNHNY and CDR2 SVGAGI (reference sequence). This CDR3 reads CASSRLRDRGWANTEAFF. The CDR3, as DNA: TGTGCCAGCAGTCGACTCCGGGACAGGGGATGGGCGAACACTGAAGCTTTCTTT.

This clonotype has ten or more counts. V usage is TRBV7-9 and J usage is TRBJ2-7; 7 positions agree with TRBD1. Trimming took 5 bases from V and 0 from J; bases not matched to a gene: 7. Germline V CDR1 and CDR2: SEHNR, FQNEAQ (reference sequence). The CDR3 spans 15 residues. The CDR3 loop is CASSRDSQSSYEQYF. The CDR3 nucleotides are TGTGCCAGCAGCCGGGACAGTCAAAGCTCCTACGAGCAGTACTTC.

This clonotype was observed a handful of times. The CDR3 here is CATSDQPGVSTGELFF. The DNA for the CDR3 is TGTGCCACCAGTGATCAACCAGGGGTGAGCACCGGGGAGCTGTTTTTT. The V and J genes are TRBV24-1 and TRBJ2-2; D might be TRBD1 (6 bases). The length of the CDR3 is 16 residues. The germline V gene encodes CDR1 KGHDR and CDR2 SFDVKD. V was cut by 3 bases and J by 4 bases, with 14 bases left in between.

A few counts support this clonotype. The chain recombines TRBV7-9 with TRBJ1-3; TRBD1 matches 7 bases. In germline, CDR1 is SEHNR, CDR2 FQNEAQ (reference sequence). The J segment lost 4 bases and the V segment lost 5 bases, leaving 14 bases of the junction unmatched. The CDR3 totals 17 residues. The CDR3 region is CASSTLRRGQFGNTIYF. The CDR3 coding sequence is TGTGCCAGCAGCACGTTGAGGAGGGGGCAGTTCGGAAACACCATATATTTT.

The chain employs TRBV4-3 and TRBJ2-3; possible D gene TRBD2, 6 bases. This CDR3 contains 17 residues. Trimming removed 0 bases from V and 0 bases from J, with 13 bases in between. Per the germline V gene, CDR1 is LGHNA and CDR2 is YSLEER. CDR3 loop: CASSQDRLATSTDTQYF. The CDR3 region has the DNA TGCGCCAGCAGCCAAGATAGGCTAGCGACTAGCACAGATACGCAGTATTTT.

The chain joins TRBV4-1 to TRBJ1-2; D gene unclear. Trimming stripped 1 base from V and 8 bases from J, with 8 bases between. Germline V gene lookup returns CDR1 MGHRA and CDR2 YSYEKL. The CDR3 totals 12 residues. The CDR3 DNA sequence: TGCGCCAGCAGCCAAGGTTCGGTCGGCTACACCTTC. It yields the protein CASSQGSVGYTF.

This clonotype was observed many times. This chain connects TRBV12-3 or TRBV12-4 to TRBJ1-1; 9 nucleotides match TRBD1. The V and J ends lost 5 bases and 0 bases, in that order; junction bases with no gene match: 10. The CDR3 runs to 17 residues. The DNA for the CDR3 is TGTGCCAGCAGTCCCTGGGGTCGACAGGGGGTGAACACTGAAGCTTTCTTT. Residues: CASSPWGRQGVNTEAFF.

This clonotype has just one count. The CDR3: CATCDGAYNEQFF. CDR3 sequence (DNA): TGTGCCACCTGCGACGGAGCTTACAATGAGCAGTTCTTC. V usage is TRBV24-1 and J usage is TRBJ2-1; D remains unclear. The germline gives CDR1 KGHDR, CDR2 SFDVKD. This CDR3 contains 13 residues. Trimming took off 9 bases at V and 4 bases at J, with 12 bases between the two ends.

This clonotype came up a few times. The rearrangement links TRBV13 to TRBJ1-4, with 7 bases identical to TRBD1. The CDR3 sequence is 13 residues long. V was clipped by 5 bases and J by 5 bases; unmatched bases: 2. Germline V gene data show CDR1 as PRHDT and CDR2 as FYEKMQ (reference sequence). The CDR3 protein is CASSPRGNEKLFF. CDR3 nucleotides: TGTGCCAGCAGCCCCAGGGGGAATGAAAAACTGTTTTTT.

In this sample, this clonotype turned up a few times. The chain combines TRBV9 with TRBJ2-3; D is perhaps TRBD1 (6 bases). Trimming removed 4 bases from V and 1 base from J, with 19 bases in between. From germline, CDR1 is SGDLS and CDR2 YYNGEE. The CDR3 covers 17 residues. The CDR3 DNA follows: TGTGCCAGCAGCTCGGACAGCCCGATCGATGGCACAGATACGCAGTATTTT. It specifies CASSSDSPIDGTDTQYF.

The V and J genes are TRBV27 and TRBJ1-3; tentative D call: TRBD1 (5 bases). The ends were cut back, 0 bases at V and 7 bases at J, with 13 bases in the middle. The CDR3 loop spans 15 amino acids. Germline V gene lookup returns CDR1 MNHEY and CDR2 SMNVEV (reference sequence). The CDR3, as DNA: TGTGCCAGCAGTTTATCAGGACACTGGATGAACACCATATATTTT. Protein sequence: CASSLSGHWMNTIYF.

V is TRBV6-2 or TRBV6-3 and J is TRBJ2-7; 7 bases are shared with TRBD1. J lost 5 bases, V lost 5 bases, and 6 bases had no gene match. CDR3 length equals 13 residues. CDR1 is MNHEY, CDR2 SVGEGT, per germline. The CDR3: CASSADRNNEQYF. In DNA, the CDR3 is TGTGCCAGCAGTGCGGACAGGAACAACGAGCAGTACTTC.

This clonotype came up a few times. V gene TRBV24-1 combines with J gene TRBJ2-1, with TRBD2 matching 7 bases. The CDR3 covers 15 residues. After removal of 6 bases from V and 5 bases from J, the junction contained 9 bases not matched to a gene. Germline CDR1 and CDR2: KGHDR and SFDVKD. CDR3 sequence reads: CATSPWTSLNNEQFF. The CDR3 bases are TGTGCCACCAGTCCCTGGACTAGTCTCAACAATGAGCAGTTCTTC.

V gene TRBV19 combines with J gene TRBJ2-2, with unresolved D. The CDR3 has 12 amino acids. Germline lookup yields CDR1 LNHDA and CDR2 SQIVND (reference sequence). V lost 3 bases and J 7 bases, leaving 6 bases between the germline ends. The CDR3 loop reads CASSMFGGELFF. The CDR3 DNA reads TGTGCCAGTAGTATGTTTGGCGGGGAGCTGTTTTTT.

The chain is built from TRBV9 and TRBJ2-3, with D uncertain. Per germline, CDR1 SGDLS and CDR2 YYNGEE. V lost 3 bases, J lost 2 bases, and 10 bases lay in between. This CDR3 contains 14 residues. The CDR3 DNA sequence: TGTGCCAGCAGCGGTGACTTCTCCACAGATACGCAGTATTTT. Translated: CASSGDFSTDTQYF.

This clonotype was counted ten times or more. This chain uses TRBV15 with TRBJ2-1, with a weak D call TRBD1 (6 bases). Per germline, CDR1 LNHNV and CDR2 YYDKDF (reference sequence). The CDR3 spans 17 residues. Trimming took 0 bases from V and 4 from J, leaving 16 bases between them. The DNA of the CDR3 is TGTGCCACCAGCAGAGATGGGGTCCTAACAGGGTACAATGAGCAGTTCTTC. Protein product: CATSRDGVLTGYNEQFF.

This clonotype came up many times. V and J are TRBV4-1 and TRBJ2-1; either TRBD1 or TRBD2 may fit D (6 bases each). This CDR3 contains 16 residues. Between the trimmed V and J ends, which lost 3 bases and 2 bases, there was a span of 14 bases. Germline loops: CDR1 MGHRA, CDR2 YSYEKL. The CDR3: CASSHRGGPPYNEQFF. Here the CDR3 DNA reads TGCGCCAGCAGCCATCGAGGGGGGCCACCCTACAATGAGCAGTTCTTC.

This clonotype showed up just a few times. This chain connects TRBV2 to TRBJ1-1, with TRBD1 matching 7 bases. With 5 bases clipped from V and 5 bases from J, the junction kept 8 bases outside the gene matches. Germline V lookup: CDR1 SNHLY, CDR2 FYNNEI. The CDR3 extends over 14 amino acids. The CDR3: CASSSTGEVTEAFF. The CDR3 DNA sequence: TGTGCCAGCAGTAGTACAGGGGAGGTTACTGAAGCTTTCTTT. The full variable domain, its missing parts supplied by reference TRBV2 and TRBJ1-1, is EPEVTQTPSHQVTQMGQEVILRCVPISNHLYFYWYRQILGQKVEFLVSFYNNEISEKSEIFDDQFSVERPDGSNFTLKIRSTKLEDSAMYFCASSSTGEVTEAFFGQGTRLTVV.

The rearrangement uses TRBV11-2 and TRBJ2-1; 10 bases line up with TRBD2. Germline V gives CDR1 SGHAT, CDR2 FQNNGV. J lost 4 bases, V lost 11 bases, and 8 bases had no gene match. This CDR3 has 14 amino acids. The CDR3 protein is CAGGGTSVYNEQFF. The DNA for the CDR3 is TGTGCCGGGGGCGGGACTAGCGTGTACAATGAGCAGTTCTTC.

The chain links TRBV10-3 to TRBJ2-3, with D possibly being TRBD2 (6 bases). CDR1 is ENHRY, CDR2 SYGVKD, per germline. V was cut by 10 bases and J by 4 bases, with 15 bases left in between. There are 13 residues in the CDR3. CDR3 DNA sequence: TGTGCCACCTTAGCGGAATCCGCAGATACGCAGTATTTT. Translated, it gives CATLAESADTQYF.

As for this clonotype: Mismatch with germline at one junction end may stem from a read error. V gene TRBV12-3 or TRBV12-4 combines with J gene TRBJ2-1, with TRBD2 matching over 8 bases. This CDR3 spans 17 amino acids. In DNA form, the CDR3 reads TGTGCCAGCAGTTTGACCCCGGGACTAGGCGCCTACAATGAGCGGTTCTTC. It codes for CASSLTPGLGAYNERFF.

This chain joins TRBV5-5 and TRBJ2-7; perhaps TRBD2 as D (5 bases). Between the trimmed V and J ends, which lost 2 bases and 6 bases, there was a span of 15 bases. Per the germline V gene, CDR1 is SGHKS and CDR2 is YYEKEE (reference sequence). This CDR3 has 14 amino acids. The CDR3 region has the DNA TGTGCCAGCAGCTTTTTTCCTAGCCCCTGCGAGCAGTACTTC. The encoded protein is CASSFFPSPCEQYF. The whole variable domain, remainder taken from reference TRBV5-5 and TRBJ2-7, is DAGVTQSPTHLIKTRGQQVTLRCSPISGHKSVSWYQQVLGQGPQFIFQYYEKEERGRGNFPDRFSARQFPNYSSELNVNALLLGDSALYLCASSFFPSPCEQYFGPGTRLTVT.